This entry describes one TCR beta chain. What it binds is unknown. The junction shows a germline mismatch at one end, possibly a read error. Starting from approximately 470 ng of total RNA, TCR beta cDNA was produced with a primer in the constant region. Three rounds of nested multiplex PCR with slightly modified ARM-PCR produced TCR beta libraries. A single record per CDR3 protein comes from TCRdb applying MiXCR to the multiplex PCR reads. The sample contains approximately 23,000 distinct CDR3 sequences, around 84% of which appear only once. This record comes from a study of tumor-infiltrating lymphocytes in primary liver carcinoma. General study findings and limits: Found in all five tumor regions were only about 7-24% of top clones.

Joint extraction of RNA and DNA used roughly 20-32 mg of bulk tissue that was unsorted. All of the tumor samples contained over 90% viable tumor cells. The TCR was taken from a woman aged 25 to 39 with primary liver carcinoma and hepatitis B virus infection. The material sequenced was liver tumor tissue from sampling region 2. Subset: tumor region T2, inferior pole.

CDR3 residues: CAGSLVGRFQETQYF. Written as DNA, the CDR3 is TGTGCCGGCAGCTTAGTCGGGCGCTTTCAAGAGACCCAGTACTTC. This sequence joins TRBV7-9 and TRBJ2-5; D gene unclear. The CDR3 spans 15 residues. The germline gives CDR1 SEHNR, CDR2 FQNEAQ (reference sequence). Drawing the rest from reference TRBV7-9 and TRBJ2-5, the complete variable domain is DTGVSQNPRHKITKRGQNVTFRCDPISEHNRLYWYRQTLGQGPEFLTYFQNEAQLEKSRLLSDRFSAERPKGSFSTLEIQRTEQGDSAMYLCAGSLVGRFQETQYFGPGTRLLVL.